This is a list of T cell receptor beta chains from one sample in a study of T-cell reconstitution after alpha-beta-depleted transplantation in children. TCRdb used MiXCR to reprocess the PCR reads, holding one entry per CDR3 protein. The table has 250,000 to 400,000 distinct CDR3 sequences, over 20% seen once; the top ten hold around 9.9%. Material: PBMCs, mostly from graft donor cells, obtained 180 days after TCRalphabeta/CD19-depleted stem cell transplant. These receptors came from a male patient aged 10 to 17 who had a stem cell transplant for acute lymphoblastic leukemia, so the T cells may come from the graft donor. The CDR3 runs from the conserved cysteine through the conserved F or W. D genes are given only for firm matches. Size is omitted from some rows. Given values are once, few, many or a class for expanded clones.

v_call	d_call	j_call	cdr3_length	clone_size	cdr3_aa	cdr3_nt
TRBV29-1	TRBD1	TRBJ2-7	15	-	CSVLGDRGQGYEQYF	TGCAGCGTTTTAGGAGACAGGGGGCAAGGCTACGAGCAGTACTTC
TRBV6-6	-	TRBJ1-4	13	-	CAAWGWKGEKLFF	TGTGCCGCTTGGGGGTGGAAGGGTGAAAAACTGTTTTTT
TRBV20-1	TRBD1	TRBJ2-7	17	-	CCARGRWETGRSYEQYF	TGCTGTGCTAGAGGGCGATGGGAGACAGGGCGCTCCTACGAGCAGTACTTC
TRBV7-9	-	TRBJ2-1	13	-	CASSPPGVNEQFF	TGTGCCAGCAGCCCACCGGGGGTCAATGAGCAGTTCTTC
TRBV5-1	TRBD2	TRBJ2-3	19	few	CASSFGTSGRALGTDTQYF	TGCGCCAGCAGCTTCGGGACTAGCGGGAGGGCCCTCGGAACAGATACGCAGTATTTT
TRBV27	TRBD2	TRBJ2-2	20	-	CASSLLPGGKISLNTGELFF	TGTGCCAGCAGCCTCCTTCCCGGGGGGAAGATTTCATTGAACACCGGGGAGCTGTTTTTT
TRBV6-5	TRBD2	TRBJ2-5	16	-	CASSYLLAGGGETQYF	TGTGCCAGCAGTTACTTACTAGCGGGAGGGGGTGAGACCCAGTACTTC
TRBV20-1	TRBD1	TRBJ1-2	13	-	CSAPEDRGQGYTF	TGCAGTGCGCCGGAGGACAGGGGGCAAGGCTACACCTTC
TRBV3-1	-	TRBJ2-1	16	few	CASSQEGRGPSNEQFF	TGTGCCAGCAGCCAAGAGGGGCGGGGGCCCAGCAATGAGCAGTTCTTC
TRBV20-1	-	TRBJ2-1	11	many	CSALGLNEQFF	TGCAGTGCTTTAGGTCTCAATGAGCAGTTCTTC
TRBV18	-	TRBJ2-5	15	few	CASSPLEGGQETQYF	TGTGCCAGCTCACCACTCGAGGGAGGCCAAGAGACCCAGTACTTC
TRBV19	-	TRBJ2-6	15	-	CASSIYLSGANVLTF	TGTGCCAGTAGTATATATCTTTCTGGGGCCAACGTCCTGACTTTC
TRBV27	-	TRBJ2-1	12	once	CASSHGDNEQFF	TGTGCCAGTAGCCATGGGGACAATGAGCAGTTCTTC
TRBV24-1	-	TRBJ2-7	16	-	CATSDKTGLYSYEQYF	TGTGCCACCAGTGATAAGACAGGACTTTACTCCTACGAGCAGTACTTC
TRBV20-1	-	TRBJ2-7	12	few	CSARGGGYEQYF	TGCAGTGCTAGAGGTGGGGGATACGAGCAGTACTTC
TRBV5-1	-	TRBJ2-5	12	many	CASSEGLTTQYF	TGCGCCAGCAGCGAGGGCCTTACGACCCAGTACTTC
TRBV19	TRBD1	TRBJ2-3	16	-	CASAPGTGLRTDTQYF	TGTGCCAGTGCCCCAGGGACAGGGTTGAGGACAGATACGCAGTATTTT
TRBV12-3/TRBV12-4	-	TRBJ2-2	14	-	CASSPTGSTGELFF	TGTGCCAGCAGTCCTACAGGGAGCACCGGGGAGCTGTTTTTT
TRBV5-1	-	TRBJ2-2	15	-	CASSSAGASAGELFF	TGCGCCAGCAGCTCTGCGGGGGCGAGCGCCGGGGAGCTGTTTTTT
TRBV7-9	-	TRBJ2-4	14	-	CASSLLVAKNIQYF	TGTGCCAGCAGCCTCCTCGTAGCCAAAAACATTCAGTACTTC
TRBV6-5	-	TRBJ2-3	14	-	CASGWRGPADTQYF	TGTGCCAGCGGCTGGAGAGGGCCCGCAGATACGCAGTATTTT
TRBV7-9	-	TRBJ2-2	17	-	CASRSRRLDREEGELFF	TGTGCCAGCAGAAGCCGGCGACTAGACCGCGAGGAAGGGGAGCTGTTTTTT
TRBV5-1	TRBD1	TRBJ1-2	14	-	CASSAGQGTDGYTF	TGCGCCAGCAGCGCCGGACAGGGGACGGATGGCTACACCTTC
TRBV6-1	-	TRBJ2-1	19	-	CASSPVGARATGTYNEQFF	TGTGCCAGCAGTCCCGTCGGGGCGCGGGCTACTGGTACCTACAATGAGCAGTTCTTC
TRBV7-9	TRBD1	TRBJ1-2	14	-	CASSERDSFYGYTF	TGTGCCAGCAGCGAAAGGGACAGCTTCTATGGCTACACCTTC
TRBV3-1	-	TRBJ2-7	15	-	CASSQVTTRTYEQYF	TGTGCCAGCAGCCAAGTAACGACAAGAACCTACGAGCAGTACTTC
TRBV5-6	-	TRBJ1-1	14	-	CASSLDFMNTEAFF	TGTGCCAGCAGCTTGGACTTTATGAACACTGAAGCTTTCTTT
TRBV5-1	-	TRBJ2-1	14	many	CASRLQGSYNEQFF	TGCGCCAGCAGGTTACAGGGCTCCTACAATGAGCAGTTCTTC
TRBV12-3/TRBV12-4	-	TRBJ2-7	13	many	CASSFGVTYEQYF	TGTGCCAGCAGTTTTGGGGTCACCTACGAGCAGTACTTC
TRBV6-1	-	TRBJ1-3	15	-	CTSSLIQRSGNTIYF	TGTACCAGCAGCCTAATTCAGCGCTCTGGAAACACCATATATTTT
TRBV20-1	-	TRBJ2-1	14	-	CSARGDTAYNEQFF	TGCAGTGCTAGAGGGGACACCGCCTACAATGAGCAGTTCTTC
TRBV12-5	-	TRBJ1-5	12	-	CASGPGDQPQHF	TGTGCTAGTGGTCCGGGGGATCAGCCCCAGCATTTT
TRBV7-7	-	TRBJ2-5	14	few	CASSVLRAQETQYF	TGTGCCAGCAGCGTGCTGCGGGCCCAAGAGACCCAGTACTTC
TRBV7-3	-	TRBJ1-2	14	-	CASSLGPVGYGYTF	TGTGCCAGCAGCTTAGGTCCGGTGGGCTATGGCTACACCTTC
TRBV20-1	TRBD2	TRBJ2-7	14	-	CSALAGGSPYEQYF	TGCAGTGCCTTAGCGGGAGGGAGCCCCTACGAGCAGTACTTC